The next 29 T cell receptor beta chains were all read from a single sample in a study of early T cells in non-severe SARS-CoV-2 infection. TCRdb ran MiXCR on the 5' RACE reads and lists one entry per CDR3 protein. The data contain approximately 90,000 distinct CDR3 sequences, roughly 11% of them seen just once; the ten biggest clones take up about 4.5%. The input for sequencing was whole blood, taken at baseline. These receptors were taken from an adult who was a healthcare worker with PCR-confirmed SARS-CoV-2 infection or an uninfected control (not recorded which).

This clonotype was seen repeatedly, ten times or more. This chain uses TRBV27 with TRBJ2-3, with D possibly matching TRBD2 (5 bases). Germline loops: CDR1 MNHEY, CDR2 SMNVEV (reference sequence). V was shortened by 6 bases and J by 7 bases, with 11 bases between the two germline ends. CDR3 length: 12 amino acids. The CDR3 DNA follows: TGTGCCAGCAGGGTCGAGGGCCATACGCAGTATTTT. Its translation: CASRVEGHTQYF.

This clonotype has more than one count but fewer than ten. The chain has TRBV20-1 and TRBJ1-2; the D gene is possibly TRBD1 (6 bases). From germline, CDR1 is DFQATT and CDR2 SNEGSKA (reference sequence). This CDR3 contains 12 residues. Trimming pared 6 bases from V and 2 bases from J, leaving 10 bases between. Here the CDR3 reads CSARGHNYGYTF. The CDR3 DNA reads TGCAGTGCCAGGGGACACAACTATGGCTACACCTTC.

This clonotype was recorded many times. J is TRBJ2-3 and V is TRBV7-9; D gene uncertain. This CDR3 spans 14 amino acids. The V end lost 1 base, the J end lost 0 bases, and 5 bases lay between the germline ends. CDR1 SEHNR and CDR2 FQNEAQ come from the germline V gene (reference sequence). DNA of the CDR3: TGTGCCAGCAGCTTAGGGATTAGCACAGATACGCAGTATTTT. Protein: CASSLGISTDTQYF.

This clonotype has just a few counts. This sequence joins TRBV7-9 and TRBJ2-3; D is unresolved. CDR1 SEHNR and CDR2 FQNEAQ come from the germline V gene (reference sequence). Trimming shortened V by 2 bases and J by 5 bases, and 11 bases separated the two germline ends. CDR3 length: 14 residues. The DNA for the CDR3 is TGTGCCAGCAGCTTAAGAGTGATTGGAGATACGCAGTATTTT. Translated: CASSLRVIGDTQYF.

This chain uses TRBV10-3 with TRBJ2-7; 7 bases are a match to TRBD1. The CDR3 covers 13 residues. J lost 7 bases, V lost 6 bases, and 9 bases had no gene match. Germline assignment: CDR1 ENHRY and CDR2 SYGVKD. CDR3 nucleotides: TGTGCCATCAGAGCCGGGACAGAGAAGGAGCAGTACTTC. This encodes CAIRAGTEKEQYF.

This clonotype was seen a few times. The DNA is omitted, as the CDR3 cannot be located on it reliably, and the CDR3 follows TCRdb's listing. The CDR3 sequence: CASRLVGSGASTGELFF. The chain has TRBV12-2 and TRBJ2-2; no check of the table's D call, TRBD1, against the DNA was made. TRBV12-2 is flagged as a pseudogene. The CDR3 is made up of 17 amino acids, end residues included.

The gene calls are TRBV6-5 and TRBJ2-7; 12 nucleotides agree with TRBD1. The ends lost 2 bases at V and 9 bases at J; junction bases unmatched: 8. This CDR3 has 15 residues. In germline, CDR1 is MNHEY, CDR2 SVGAGI. Written as DNA, the CDR3 is TGTGCCAGCAGTTACATCGGGACAGGGGGCGCCGGGCAGTACTTC. This translates into CASSYIGTGGAGQYF.

The chain uses TRBV6-1 and TRBJ2-4; D possibly corresponds to TRBD2 (6 bases). Germline V gene data show CDR1 as MNHNS and CDR2 as SASEGT. V was shortened by 2 bases and J by 1 base, with 18 bases between the two germline ends. The CDR3 has 18 residues. CDR3 amino acids: CASSEMGGVNLAKNIQYF. CDR3 in DNA: TGTGCCAGCAGTGAAATGGGGGGAGTGAATTTGGCCAAAAACATTCAGTACTTC.

V usage is TRBV5-8 and J usage is TRBJ1-2; 8 positions match TRBD1. This CDR3 spans 14 amino acids. V lost 3 bases and J lost 3; bases outside the gene matches: 4. Per germline, CDR1 SGHTS and CDR2 YDEGEE. The CDR3 DNA sequence: TGTGCCAGCAGCTACCCGGACAGGGACTATGGCTACACCTTC. It is translated as CASSYPDRDYGYTF.

This clonotype has ten or more counts. This rearrangement joins TRBV6-6 to TRBJ2-7; tentatively, D is TRBD1 (5 bases). The CDR3 totals 12 residues. Germline CDR1 reads MNHNY; CDR2 reads SVGAGI (reference sequence). V dropped 10 bases and J dropped 3 bases, with 13 bases sitting between them. The CDR3 DNA follows: TGTGCCACTGGGGCTAGTCACTACGAGCAGTACTTC. Amino acids: CATGASHYEQYF.

This clonotype was seen at least ten times. J is TRBJ2-5 and V is TRBV7-6; 7 bases align to TRBD1. The V segment lost 1 base and the J segment 5 bases; nucleotides outside the gene matches: 13. The CDR3 totals 17 residues. Germline CDR1 reads SGHVS; CDR2 reads FNYEAQ. For the CDR3, the DNA is TGTGCCAGCAGCTTAGGTGGGACAGATTATACAGGGGAGACCCAGTACTTC. This gives the protein CASSLGGTDYTGETQYF. The full variable domain, with the rest looked up from reference TRBV7-6 and TRBJ2-5, is GAGVSQSPRYKVTKRGQDVALRCDPISGHVSLYWYRQALGQGPEFLTYFNYEAQQDKSGLPNDRFSAERPEGSISTLTIQRTEQRDSAMYRCASSLGGTDYTGETQYFGPGTRLLVL.

This clonotype was seen many times. The chain carries TRBV7-2 and TRBJ2-3; no definite D call. CDR3 length: 13 amino acids. Germline CDR1 reads SGHTA; CDR2 reads FQGNSA. The V and J ends lost 1 base and 3 bases respectively, with 5 bases between them. CDR3 sequence (DNA): TGTGCCAGCAGCTTAGAACGTACAGATACGCAGTATTTT. Protein: CASSLERTDTQYF.

The chain employs TRBV14 and TRBJ2-1; a possible D gene is TRBD2 (5 bases). Trimming removed 1 base at V and 13 bases at J, with 14 bases between. Germline CDR1 reads SGHDN; CDR2 reads FVKESK. This CDR3 is built from 13 residues. CDR3 loop: CASSQGRLAHQFF. The CDR3 nucleotides are TGTGCCAGCAGCCAAGGTCGTCTAGCCCATCAGTTCTTC.

The sample holds many counts of this clonotype. In nucleotides, the CDR3 is TGTGCCAGCAGCTTACAGGGTGGTACAGATACGCAGTATTTT. It translates to CASSLQGGTDTQYF. The rearrangement uses TRBV7-9 and TRBJ2-3; D possibly corresponds to TRBD1 (5 bases). The CDR3 is made up of 14 amino acids. Germline loops: CDR1 SEHNR, CDR2 FQNEAQ (reference sequence). Trimming removed 2 bases at V and 3 bases at J, with 9 bases between.

The chain links TRBV11-2 to TRBJ2-1, with 9 bases identical to TRBD2. Germline CDR1 SGHAT, CDR2 FQNNGV. The trim removed 4 bases at V and 5 bases at J, leaving 6 bases unmatched. The CDR3 loop spans 15 amino acids. Written as DNA, the CDR3 is TGTGCCAGCAGCTCACTAGCGGGCATCAACAATGAGCAGTTCTTC. Amino acid sequence: CASSSLAGINNEQFF.

Ten or more counts support this clonotype. V usage is TRBV7-9 and J usage is TRBJ1-1, with D unclear. CDR1 is SEHNR, CDR2 FQNEAQ, per germline (reference sequence). The CDR3 length is 15 residues. V was pared by 1 base and J by 4 bases, with 13 bases between. The CDR3 protein is CASSLGSRGFTEAFF. CDR3 nucleotides: TGTGCCAGCAGCTTAGGGTCACGGGGATTCACTGAAGCTTTCTTT.

Ten or more counts support this clonotype. V usage is TRBV20-1 and J usage is TRBJ2-1; D might be TRBD1 (5 bases). Deletions cut 6 bases from V and 0 bases from J, with 12 bases between. CDR1 is DFQATT and CDR2 is SNEGSKA in the germline V gene (reference sequence). There are 14 residues in the CDR3. The CDR3 region is CSAGPMSSYNEQFF. CDR3 sequence (DNA): TGCAGTGCGGGGCCAATGAGCTCCTACAATGAGCAGTTCTTC.

This chain uses TRBV24-1 with TRBJ2-1, with a tentative D call TRBD1 (6 bases). V shed 2 bases and J shed 11 bases, with 9 bases lying between them. The CDR3 runs 12 residues. Germline V gene sequence: CDR1 KGHDR, CDR2 SFDVKD. The CDR3 loop is CATSDSGQQQFF. The CDR3 nucleotides are TGTGCCACCAGTGATTCCGGACAGCAGCAGTTCTTC.

V gene TRBV18 combines with J gene TRBJ2-1; TRBD2 aligns across 11 bases. The length of the CDR3 is 16 residues. V dropped 3 bases and J dropped 2; count of bases not matched to a gene: 3. Germline CDR1 and CDR2: KGHSH and LQKENI. The CDR3 protein is CASSPVAGGTYNEQFF. DNA for the CDR3: TGTGCCAGCTCACCCGTAGCGGGAGGGACCTACAATGAGCAGTTCTTC.

In its sample, this clonotype was seen many times. J is TRBJ2-1 and V is TRBV6-1, with 13 bases lining up with TRBD2. CDR1 and CDR2 (germline): MNHNS, SASEGT. With V trimmed by 5 bases and J by 6 bases, 7 bases remained unmatched. This CDR3 is 16 amino acids long. The CDR3 reads CASSSTGLAGANEQFF. CDR3 sequence (DNA): TGTGCCAGCAGTTCAACCGGACTAGCGGGAGCCAATGAGCAGTTCTTC.

This chain uses TRBV20-1 with TRBJ1-1, with D unresolved. The germline V gene encodes CDR1 DFQATT and CDR2 SNEGSKA (reference sequence). The CDR3 has 14 residues. Trimming left V 4 bases short and J 1 base short, with 13 bases between. The CDR3 nucleotides read TGCAGTGCTAAGGGAAAGAGGACGAACACTGAAGCTTTCTTT. Its translation: CSAKGKRTNTEAFF.

This chain links TRBV2 with TRBJ2-5; possibly TRBD1 or TRBD2 for D (5 bases each). Looked up from germline, CDR1 is SNHLY and CDR2 is FYNNEI. This CDR3 has 12 amino acids. The V gene lost 4 bases and the J gene lost 5 bases, with 8 bases spanning the gap. CDR3 sequence (DNA): TGTGCCAGCAGTGGGGGGTCGGAGACCCAGTACTTC. Residues: CASSGGSETQYF.

This rearrangement joins TRBV18 to TRBJ1-1; no reliable D call. From germline, CDR1 is KGHSH and CDR2 LQKENI. This CDR3 spans 14 amino acids. The V end lost 5 bases, the J end lost 1 base, and 11 bases lay between the germline ends. CDR3 loop: CASSVEVRNTEAFF. The CDR3 nucleotides are TGTGCCAGCTCAGTAGAAGTGAGGAACACTGAAGCTTTCTTT.

This clonotype was seen more than once but under ten times. The J gene is TRBJ1-5, the V gene TRBV3-1; D gene uncertain. V dropped 0 bases and J dropped 5 bases, with 11 bases sitting between them. CDR3 length: 15 amino acids. The germline V gene encodes CDR1 LGHDT and CDR2 YNNKEL (reference sequence). The DNA for the CDR3 is TGTGCCAGCAGCCAAGATATGGCCTATGATCAGCCCCAGCATTTT. Protein product: CASSQDMAYDQPQHF.

This sequence joins TRBV5-1 and TRBJ1-5; TRBD1 matches 8 bases. The J segment lost 3 bases and the V segment lost 5 bases, leaving 7 bases of the junction unmatched. The germline CDR1 and CDR2 sequences are SGHRS and YFSETQ. The CDR3 contains 15 residues. CDR3 protein: CASRYDRGANQPQHF. CDR3 bases: TGCGCCAGCAGATATGACAGGGGAGCCAATCAGCCCCAGCATTTT.

This chain joins TRBV3-1 and TRBJ1-6, with 7 positions matching TRBD1. V gave up 4 bases and J gave up 7 bases; unmatched junction bases: 10. This CDR3 has 16 residues. The germline CDR1 and CDR2 sequences are LGHDT and YNNKEL (reference sequence). CDR3 amino acids: CASSLQGTPANSPLHF. CDR3 sequence (DNA): TGTGCCAGCAGCCTACAGGGGACGCCCGCCAATTCACCCCTCCACTTT.

This clonotype came up a few times. CDR3 nucleotide sequence: TGCAGCGTTACGGACAGGGGCCTAACAGATACGCAGTATTTT. Its translation is CSVTDRGLTDTQYF. The V gene is TRBV29-1, the J gene TRBJ2-3, with 9 bases fitting TRBD1. Trimming at V came to 5 bases and at J to 3 bases, leaving 6 bases not matched to a gene. In germline, CDR1 is SQVTM, CDR2 ANQGSEA. This CDR3 spans 14 amino acids.

J is TRBJ2-3 and V is TRBV7-3, with a possible D match to TRBD1 (6 bases). V was clipped by 2 bases and J by 5 bases, with 14 bases between them. Germline CDR1 is SGHTA and CDR2 is FQGTGA. CDR3 size: 15 residues. CDR3 residues: CASSLGQTTKDTQYF. CDR3 in DNA: TGTGCCAGCAGCTTAGGACAGACAACTAAAGATACGCAGTATTTT.

In its sample, this clonotype was seen many times. The rearrangement links TRBV12-3 or TRBV12-4 to TRBJ2-3, with 11 positions matching TRBD2. The CDR3 consists of 15 residues. V lost 5 bases, J lost 2 bases, and 3 bases stayed unmatched. The CDR3 nucleotides read TGTGCCAGCAGTGGGACTAGCGGTTACACAGATACGCAGTATTTT. This codes for CASSGTSGYTDTQYF.